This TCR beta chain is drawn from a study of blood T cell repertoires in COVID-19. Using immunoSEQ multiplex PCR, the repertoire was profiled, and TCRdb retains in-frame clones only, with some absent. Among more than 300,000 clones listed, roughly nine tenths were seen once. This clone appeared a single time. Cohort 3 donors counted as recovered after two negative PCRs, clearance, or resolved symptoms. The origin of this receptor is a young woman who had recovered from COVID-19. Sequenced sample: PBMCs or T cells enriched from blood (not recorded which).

CDR3 residues: CASSFSGGIYNEQFF. The CDR3, as DNA: TGTGCCAGCAGCTTTAGCGGGGGCATCTACAATGAGCAGTTCTTC. This sequence joins TRBV9 and TRBJ2-1, with 9 bases that match TRBD2. The CDR3 extends over 15 amino acids. V dropped 4 bases and J dropped 3; count of bases not matched to a gene: 5. Germline values: CDR1 SGDLS, CDR2 YYNGEE.